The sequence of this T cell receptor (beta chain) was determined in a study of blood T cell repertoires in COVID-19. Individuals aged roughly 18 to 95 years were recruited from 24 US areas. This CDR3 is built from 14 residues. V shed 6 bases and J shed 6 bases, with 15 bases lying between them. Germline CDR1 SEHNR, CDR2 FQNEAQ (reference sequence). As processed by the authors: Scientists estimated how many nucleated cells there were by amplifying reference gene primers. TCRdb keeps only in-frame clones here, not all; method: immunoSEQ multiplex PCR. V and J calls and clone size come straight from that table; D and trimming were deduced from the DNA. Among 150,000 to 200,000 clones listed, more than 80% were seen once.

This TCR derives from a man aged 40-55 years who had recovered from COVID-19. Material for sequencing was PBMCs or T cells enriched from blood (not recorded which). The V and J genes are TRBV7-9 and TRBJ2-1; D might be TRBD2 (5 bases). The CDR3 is CASSSRLGSNEQFF. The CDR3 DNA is TGTGCCAGCAGTAGCCGCTTGGGGAGCAATGAGCAGTTCTTC.